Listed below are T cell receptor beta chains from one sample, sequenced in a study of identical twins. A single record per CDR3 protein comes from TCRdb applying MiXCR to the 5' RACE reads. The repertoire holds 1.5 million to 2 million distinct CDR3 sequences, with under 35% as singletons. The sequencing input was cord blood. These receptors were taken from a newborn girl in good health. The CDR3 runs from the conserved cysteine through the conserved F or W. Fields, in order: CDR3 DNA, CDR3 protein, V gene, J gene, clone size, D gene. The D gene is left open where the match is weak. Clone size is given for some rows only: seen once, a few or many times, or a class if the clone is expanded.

cdr3_nt: TGTGCCAGCAGGGACCGCCAAGGGTCACCCCTCCACTTT
cdr3_aa: CASRDRQGSPLHF
v_call: TRBV27
j_call: TRBJ1-6
clone_size: -
d_call: -

cdr3_nt: TGTGCCAGCAGTTTAGCTGGACTAGCGTTGGGTGAAGAGACCCAGTACTTC
cdr3_aa: CASSLAGLALGEETQYF
v_call: TRBV12-3/TRBV12-4
j_call: TRBJ2-5
clone_size: many
d_call: TRBD2

cdr3_nt: TGCAGGGCGGGGGTCTCATACTACGAGCAGTACTTC
cdr3_aa: CRAGVSYYEQYF
v_call: TRBV29-1
j_call: TRBJ2-7
clone_size: -
d_call: TRBD2

cdr3_nt: TGTGCCAGCAGTGAATACAGGGGGCCAACTAATGAAAAACTGTTTTTT
cdr3_aa: CASSEYRGPTNEKLFF
v_call: TRBV25-1
j_call: TRBJ1-4
clone_size: -
d_call: TRBD1

cdr3_nt: TGTGCCAGCAGCTCTTACCGGGACAGGGACCGGGGCTACACCTTC
cdr3_aa: CASSSYRDRDRGYTF
v_call: TRBV7-9
j_call: TRBJ1-2
clone_size: few
d_call: TRBD1

cdr3_nt: TGTGCCAGCAGTGAATGGGGGGCCAAAAACATTCAGTACTTC
cdr3_aa: CASSEWGAKNIQYF
v_call: TRBV25-1
j_call: TRBJ2-4
clone_size: many
d_call: -

cdr3_nt: TGTGCCAGCAGCCGGATAGACAGGGGTAATCAGCCCCAGCATTTT
cdr3_aa: CASSRIDRGNQPQHF
v_call: TRBV4-2
j_call: TRBJ1-5
clone_size: -
d_call: TRBD1

cdr3_nt: TGTGCCAGCAAGGGACTAGTCGAGACCCAGTACTTC
cdr3_aa: CASKGLVETQYF
v_call: TRBV3-1
j_call: TRBJ2-5
clone_size: few
d_call: TRBD2

cdr3_nt: TGTGCCAGCAGCTTAGTAGTCTCTAGGGGGGAGCAGTTCTTC
cdr3_aa: CASSLVVSRGEQFF
v_call: TRBV11-2
j_call: TRBJ2-1
clone_size: -
d_call: -

cdr3_nt: TGTGCCAGCAGCCAAGATCGGGTCCCCCTAGCGGGGGCGTACAATGAGCAGTTCTTC
cdr3_aa: CASSQDRVPLAGAYNEQFF
v_call: TRBV4-2
j_call: TRBJ2-1
clone_size: -
d_call: TRBD2

cdr3_nt: TGTGCCAGCAGTTATTCGACACCTCGACGGTATGAGCAGTTCTTC
cdr3_aa: CASSYSTPRRYEQFF
v_call: TRBV6-5
j_call: TRBJ2-1
clone_size: few
d_call: -

cdr3_nt: TGTGCCAGCAGTTTAAGGGGGACAATTTCCTACGAGCAGTACTTC
cdr3_aa: CASSLRGTISYEQYF
v_call: TRBV12-3/TRBV12-4
j_call: TRBJ2-7
clone_size: -
d_call: -

cdr3_nt: TGCGCCAGCAGTGATACAGGTTCCTCTGGGGCCAACGTCCTGACTTTC
cdr3_aa: CASSDTGSSGANVLTF
v_call: TRBV10-1
j_call: TRBJ2-6
clone_size: few
d_call: -

cdr3_nt: TGTGCCAGCAGTAGGGCGAGCGGGAGCACAGATACGCAGTATTTT
cdr3_aa: CASSRASGSTDTQYF
v_call: TRBV28
j_call: TRBJ2-3
clone_size: -
d_call: -

cdr3_nt: TGCAGTGCTAGGCTGGGTTCCAACTATGGCTGCACCTTC
cdr3_aa: CSARLGSNYGCTF
v_call: TRBV20-1
j_call: TRBJ1-2
clone_size: -
d_call: -

cdr3_nt: TGCGCCAGCAGCTTGGCTCGGCAGGGAATTTACTCTGGGGCCAACGTCCTGACTTTC
cdr3_aa: CASSLARQGIYSGANVLTF
v_call: TRBV5-1
j_call: TRBJ2-6
clone_size: -
d_call: -

cdr3_nt: TGTGCCAGCAGCGGCATGACTAGCGGGATAGATACGCAGTATTTT
cdr3_aa: CASSGMTSGIDTQYF
v_call: TRBV6-5
j_call: TRBJ2-3
clone_size: many
d_call: TRBD2

cdr3_nt: TGTGCCAGCAGTTTAACGGGGTGGACTTCGTACCAAGAGACCCAGTACTTC
cdr3_aa: CASSLTGWTSYQETQYF
v_call: TRBV12-3/TRBV12-4
j_call: TRBJ2-5
clone_size: few
d_call: -

cdr3_nt: TGTGCCAGCAGCCTGGGCGGGGGTGGCTCCTACGAGCAGTACTTC
cdr3_aa: CASSLGGGGSYEQYF
v_call: TRBV9
j_call: TRBJ2-7
clone_size: many
d_call: TRBD2

cdr3_nt: TGCAGTGCTAGAGTCAGGGCCCTCATGAACACTGAAGCTTTCTTT
cdr3_aa: CSARVRALMNTEAFF
v_call: TRBV20-1
j_call: TRBJ1-1
clone_size: -
d_call: -

cdr3_nt: TGCGCCAGCAGCCACCCGGGACAGGGGCCCATTCAGTACTTC
cdr3_aa: CASSHPGQGPIQYF
v_call: TRBV4-1
j_call: TRBJ2-4
clone_size: few
d_call: TRBD1

cdr3_nt: TGTGCCAGCAGTTACCCGGGACAAACCTACGAGCAGTACTTC
cdr3_aa: CASSYPGQTYEQYF
v_call: TRBV6-6
j_call: TRBJ2-7
clone_size: many
d_call: -

cdr3_nt: TGCGCCAGCAGCTTAAATACCGTGAGGACAGTTCCATATGGCTACACCTTC
cdr3_aa: CASSLNTVRTVPYGYTF
v_call: TRBV5-1
j_call: TRBJ1-2
clone_size: -
d_call: -

cdr3_nt: TGTGCCAGCAGTTCTCCTCAGCTCTATAATTCACCCCTCCACTTT
cdr3_aa: CASSSPQLYNSPLHF
v_call: TRBV28
j_call: TRBJ1-6
clone_size: -
d_call: -

cdr3_nt: TGTGTCAGCAGCCCGGCCTACAATGAGCAGTTCTTC
cdr3_aa: CVSSPAYNEQFF
v_call: TRBV7-6
j_call: TRBJ2-1
clone_size: -
d_call: -

cdr3_nt: TGTGCCAGCAGTTTGTTGACTAGCGGGACGAACACCGGGGAGCTGTTTTTT
cdr3_aa: CASSLLTSGTNTGELFF
v_call: TRBV12-3/TRBV12-4
j_call: TRBJ2-2
clone_size: -
d_call: TRBD2

cdr3_nt: TGTGCCAGCAGTTTTTTTCTCAGCCCACCAGATACGCAGTATTTT
cdr3_aa: CASSFFLSPPDTQYF
v_call: TRBV28
j_call: TRBJ2-3
clone_size: -
d_call: -

cdr3_nt: TGTGCCAGCAGCTTCTTTGGGTCCGAGACAGGGAGCAATCAGCCCCAGCATTTT
cdr3_aa: CASSFFGSETGSNQPQHF
v_call: TRBV7-8
j_call: TRBJ1-5
clone_size: -
d_call: TRBD1

cdr3_nt: TGTGCCAGCAGTGAATCGGGGCTAGAAGCTTTCTTT
cdr3_aa: CASSESGLEAFF
v_call: TRBV25-1
j_call: TRBJ1-1
clone_size: once
d_call: -

cdr3_nt: TGTGCCAGCAGCTTGGCCGGGGGCCTCTTCACAGATACGCAGTATTTT
cdr3_aa: CASSLAGGLFTDTQYF
v_call: TRBV5-5
j_call: TRBJ2-3
clone_size: few
d_call: -

cdr3_nt: TGCAGTGCTGGGACTAGTAGTCTGGCAGATACGCAGTATTTT
cdr3_aa: CSAGTSSLADTQYF
v_call: TRBV20-1
j_call: TRBJ2-3
clone_size: -
d_call: TRBD2

cdr3_nt: TGCGCCAGCAGCATCCGACTAGCGGGAGGCCTCTACAATGAGCAGTTCTTC
cdr3_aa: CASSIRLAGGLYNEQFF
v_call: TRBV5-1
j_call: TRBJ2-1
clone_size: -
d_call: TRBD2

cdr3_nt: TGTGCCAGCTGTCAGACTAGCGGGAGAACCGGGGAGCTGTTTTTT
cdr3_aa: CASCQTSGRTGELFF
v_call: TRBV6-6
j_call: TRBJ2-2
clone_size: few
d_call: TRBD2